The clone carrying this T cell receptor (beta chain) has a handful of counts. Its cognate antigen is unknown. The junction differs from germline at one of its ends, possibly a read error. The data belong to a study of metastatic and nonmetastatic thyroid tumors. The wider study: A comparison of repertoires was made across blood and tumor or nodule tissue from malignant and benign thyroid patients.

In the authors' methods: Built for papillary thyroid cancer, a distant-metastasis classifier drew on CDR3 differences across clinicopathological groups. TCRdb reanalyzed the PCR reads with MiXCR. The V and J calls and clone size come from TCRdb's table, not from the authors' own analysis. The table has approximately 25,000 clones, more than 25% seen once. Per germline, CDR1 SNHLY and CDR2 FYNNEI. This CDR3 region has 17 residues. General study findings and limits: Benign nodules reportedly had significantly lower TCR beta diversity than malignant thyroid tumors in blood and tumor.

No patient received treatment before thyroid surgery. The source material was blood. The receptor was isolated from a male donor with papillary thyroid cancer or a benign thyroid nodule (not recorded which). Some clones in this sample may be carry-over from other donors' samples. The chain is built from TRBV2 and TRBJ2-1; either TRBD1 or TRBD2 may supply D (5 bases each). The CDR3 is CANSAPPGPSSYNEQFF. DNA of the CDR3: TGTGCCAACAGTGCCCCACCGGGGCCCAGCTCCTACAATGAGCAGTTCTTC.